These 17 T cell receptor beta chains originate from one sample sequenced in a study of T-cell memory formation after mild COVID-19. TCRdb called the 5' RACE reads again in MiXCR, with one record for every CDR3 protein. The profile shows roughly 240,000 distinct CDR3 sequences, just over 15% of them singletons. The sequenced sample consisted of PBMCs or a T cell subset sorted from them (not recorded which). These receptors originate from an adult woman who had mild COVID-19 (a few samples of this study predate the infection). Cell type and time point are not known.

The chain combines TRBV12-3 or TRBV12-4 with TRBJ2-1, with D tentatively TRBD1 (6 bases). The CDR3 length is 13 residues. V gave up 6 bases and J gave up 6 bases, with 12 bases separating them. CDR3 DNA: TGTGCCAGCAGCCGACAGGAATCCAATGAGCAGTTCTTC. Protein sequence: CASSRQESNEQFF.

This chain uses TRBV30 with TRBJ1-1, with TRBD1 matching over 9 bases. The J segment lost 0 bases and the V segment lost 7 bases, leaving 6 bases of the junction unmatched. Per germline, CDR1 GTSNPN and CDR2 SVGIG (reference sequence). The CDR3 length is 14 residues. CDR3 DNA: TGTGCCTACCACAGGGGGCTGATGAACACTGAAGCTTTCTTT. This encodes CAYHRGLMNTEAFF. Looking up the rest from reference TRBV30 and TRBJ1-1 gives the full variable domain: SQTIHQWPATLVQPVGSPLSLECTVEGTSNPNLYWYRQAAGRGLQLLFYSVGIGQISSEVPQNLSASRPQDRQFILSSKKLLLSDSGFYLCAYHRGLMNTEAFFGQGTRLTVV.

This chain joins TRBV12-3 or TRBV12-4 and TRBJ1-1, with 11 bases that match TRBD1. The V gene end was trimmed by 3 bases and the J gene end by 3 bases; junction bases not matched to a gene: 6. CDR3 length equals 16 residues. CDR3 DNA sequence: TGTGCCAGCAGTTTTTGGACAGGGGGCGCGTACACTGAAGCTTTCTTT. It translates to CASSFWTGGAYTEAFF.

The chain employs TRBV12-3 or TRBV12-4 and TRBJ1-3; no definite D call. The V end was cut by 6 bases, the J end by 6 bases, with 9 bases between. CDR3 length: 12 amino acids. In nucleotides, the CDR3 is TGTGCCAGCAGCTATAAGACAAACACCATATATTTT. Translation gives CASSYKTNTIYF.

Regarding this clonotype: One junction end does not reproduce the germline sequence, and a read error may be involved. The chain links TRBV5-1 to TRBJ1-1; 8 bases map to TRBD1. Germline loops: CDR1 SGHRS, CDR2 YFSETQ. The CDR3 is 15 amino acids. The CDR3 DNA reads TGCGCCAGCAGCTACTCCGGGACAGGAAGTACTGAAGCTTTATTT. Amino acid sequence: CASSYSGTGSTEALF.

J is TRBJ1-6 and V is TRBV5-1; the D is unclear. Trimming left V 3 bases short and J 5 bases short, with 15 bases between. Germline V gene data show CDR1 as SGHRS and CDR2 as YFSETQ. This CDR3 comprises 16 residues. In DNA form, the CDR3 reads TGCGCCAGCAGCTGGATCGCTGGTGGGGATAATTCACCCCTCCACTTT. This codes for CASSWIAGGDNSPLHF.

The rearrangement links TRBV12-3 or TRBV12-4 to TRBJ2-7, with TRBD2 identical over 12 bases. V gave up 4 bases and J gave up 3 bases; unmatched junction bases: 7. This CDR3 comprises 16 residues. CDR3 protein: CASSSRTSGGRYEQYF. The CDR3 DNA is TGTGCCAGCAGTTCCCGCACTAGCGGGGGGCGCTACGAGCAGTACTTC.

The chain carries TRBV12-3 or TRBV12-4 and TRBJ2-7; D unresolved. The V gene lost 7 bases and the J gene lost 2 bases, with 12 bases spanning the gap. CDR3 length: 13 residues. CDR3 in DNA: TGTGCCAGCACTCGCACGCCGGCCTACGAGCAGTACTTC. Encoded protein: CASTRTPAYEQYF.

This clonotype was detected only a few times. The chain couples TRBV5-1 to TRBJ1-2; 9 bases fit TRBD1. This CDR3 is built from 14 residues. Germline trimming cut 4 bases from V and 2 bases from J; bases unmatched to any gene: 3. The germline gives CDR1 SGHRS, CDR2 YFSETQ. Here the CDR3 DNA reads TGCGCCAGCAGCGTAGGGACAGGGAACTATGGCTACACCTTC. It codes for CASSVGTGNYGYTF.

In this sample, this clonotype turned up a few times. CDR3 coding DNA: TGTGCCAGCAGCCCAAAGCGGGACGGATACACAGATACGCAGTATTTT. Residues: CASSPKRDGYTDTQYF. The chain employs TRBV7-9 and TRBJ2-3, with TRBD2 matching 7 bases. The germline gives CDR1 SEHNR, CDR2 FQNEAQ (reference sequence). This CDR3 is 16 amino acids long. With 5 bases clipped from V and 2 bases from J, the junction kept 10 bases outside the gene matches. Based on the CDR3 plus reference TRBV7-9 and TRBJ2-3, the full variable domain is DTGVSQNPRHKITKRGQNVTFRCDPISEHNRLYWYRQTLGQGPEFLTYFQNEAQLEKSRLLSDRFSAERPKGSFSTLEIQRTEQGDSAMYLCASSPKRDGYTDTQYFGPGTRLTVL.

This clonotype was detected only a few times. V usage is TRBV6-2 or TRBV6-3 and J usage is TRBJ2-4; D gene unclear. CDR1 and CDR2 (germline): MNHEY, SVGEGT. V lost 1 base, J lost 8 bases, and 12 bases lay in between. This CDR3 is built from 14 residues. The CDR3 sequence: CASSYFVLSDIQYF. In DNA, the CDR3 is TGTGCCAGCAGTTACTTTGTCCTGTCGGACATTCAGTACTTC.

This clonotype has a count of ten or more. The CDR3 is CASSPLGREASEQYF. The CDR3, as DNA: TGTGCCAGCAGCCCTCTCGGGCGGGAGGCTTCCGAGCAGTACTTC. This chain links TRBV7-2 with TRBJ2-7; 8 bases agree with TRBD2. Germline V gene sequence: CDR1 SGHTA, CDR2 FQGNSA. Germline trimming cut 5 bases from V and 6 bases from J; bases unmatched to any gene: 12. CDR3 length equals 15 residues.

This clonotype has just a few counts. The V gene is TRBV2, the J gene TRBJ1-3, with D possibly being TRBD1 (5 bases). CDR1 SNHLY and CDR2 FYNNEI come from the germline V gene. The CDR3 is made up of 16 amino acids. The V and J ends lost 1 base and 0 bases respectively, with 10 bases between them. The CDR3 DNA follows: TGTGCCAGCAGTGAAGGTGGGGCCCGCTCTGGAAACACCATATATTTT. Translation gives CASSEGGARSGNTIYF.

This chain's CDR3 is CASSLVGDRVETQYF. The CDR3 DNA is TGTGCCAGCAGCTTAGTCGGTGACAGGGTGGAGACCCAGTACTTC. The chain uses TRBV7-2 and TRBJ2-5, with TRBD1 identical over 7 bases. The CDR3 consists of 15 residues. J gave up 5 bases and V 1 base, and 7 bases lay outside the gene matches. Germline V lookup: CDR1 SGHTA, CDR2 FQGNSA.

This clonotype showed up just a few times. This chain connects TRBV5-1 to TRBJ2-3; TRBD2 matches at 8 bases. V lost 2 bases to trimming and J lost 2 bases; unmatched junction nucleotides: 10. Germline assignment: CDR1 SGHRS and CDR2 YFSETQ. The CDR3 is made up of 17 amino acids. CDR3 protein: CASSFRGGLADTDTQYF. In DNA, the CDR3 is TGCGCCAGCAGCTTCCGAGGAGGACTAGCAGACACAGATACGCAGTATTTT.

A few counts support this clonotype. The genes are TRBV12-3 or TRBV12-4 and TRBJ2-1; 11 bases agree with TRBD2. V was pared by 5 bases and J by 9 bases, with 15 bases of the junction left unmatched. The CDR3 extends over 17 amino acids. CDR3 bases: TGTGCCAGCAGTCATTATGGACTAGCGGGTAACCAGGGTGAGCAGTTCTTC. Protein product: CASSHYGLAGNQGEQFF.

V and J are TRBV5-1 and TRBJ2-7; 8 nucleotides align to TRBD2. The CDR3 contains 15 residues. After removal of 4 bases from V and 2 bases from J, the junction contained 8 bases not matched to a gene. The germline gives CDR1 SGHRS, CDR2 YFSETQ. CDR3 in DNA: TGCGCCAGCAGCCCCGGGGGGGGCCCGGCCTACGAGCAGTACTTC. Protein sequence: CASSPGGGPAYEQYF.